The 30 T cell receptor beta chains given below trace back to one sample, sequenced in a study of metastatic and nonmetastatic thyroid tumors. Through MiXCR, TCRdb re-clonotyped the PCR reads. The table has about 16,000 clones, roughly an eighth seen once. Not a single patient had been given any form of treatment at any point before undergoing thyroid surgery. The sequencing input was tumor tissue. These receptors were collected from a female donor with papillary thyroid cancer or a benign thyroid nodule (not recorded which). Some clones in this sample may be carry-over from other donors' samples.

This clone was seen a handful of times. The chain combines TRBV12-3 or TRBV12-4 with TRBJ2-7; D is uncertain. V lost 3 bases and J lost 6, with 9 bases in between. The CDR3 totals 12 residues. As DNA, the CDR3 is TGTGCCAGCAGTTTCGCCTCTCGCGAGCAGTACTTC. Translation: CASSFASREQYF.

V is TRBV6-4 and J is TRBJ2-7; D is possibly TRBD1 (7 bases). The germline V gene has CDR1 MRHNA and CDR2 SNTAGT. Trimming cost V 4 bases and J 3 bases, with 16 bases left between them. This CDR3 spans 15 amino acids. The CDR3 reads CASSGRGRKGYEQYF. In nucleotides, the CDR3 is TGTGCCAGCAGTGGGAGGGGGCGGAAGGGCTACGAGCAGTACTTC.

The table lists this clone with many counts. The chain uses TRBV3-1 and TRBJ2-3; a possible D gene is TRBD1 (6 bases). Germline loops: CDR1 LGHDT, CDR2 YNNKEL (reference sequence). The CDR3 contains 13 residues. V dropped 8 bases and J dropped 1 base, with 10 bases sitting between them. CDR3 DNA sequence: TGTGCCAGCGGAACAGGGCGCACAGATACGCAGTATTTT. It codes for CASGTGRTDTQYF.

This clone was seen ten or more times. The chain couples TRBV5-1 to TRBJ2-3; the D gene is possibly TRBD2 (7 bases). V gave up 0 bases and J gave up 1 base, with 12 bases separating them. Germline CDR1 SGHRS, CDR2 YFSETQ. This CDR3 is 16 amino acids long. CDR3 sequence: CASSLGAGARTDTQYF. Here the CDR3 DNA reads TGCGCCAGCAGCTTGGGGGCGGGGGCCCGCACAGATACGCAGTATTTT.

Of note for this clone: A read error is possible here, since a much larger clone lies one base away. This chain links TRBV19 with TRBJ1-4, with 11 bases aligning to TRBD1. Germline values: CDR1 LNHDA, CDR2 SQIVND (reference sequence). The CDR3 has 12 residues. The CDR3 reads CAVGQGDERLFF. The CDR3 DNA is TGTGCCGTGGGACAGGGGGATGAAAGACTGTTTTTT.

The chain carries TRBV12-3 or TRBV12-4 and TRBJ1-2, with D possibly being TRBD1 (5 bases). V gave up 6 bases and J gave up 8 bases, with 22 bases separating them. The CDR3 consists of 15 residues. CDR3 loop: CASSRSTEPFFGYTF. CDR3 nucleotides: TGTGCCAGCAGCAGGTCGACAGAGCCTTTCTTCGGCTACACCTTC.

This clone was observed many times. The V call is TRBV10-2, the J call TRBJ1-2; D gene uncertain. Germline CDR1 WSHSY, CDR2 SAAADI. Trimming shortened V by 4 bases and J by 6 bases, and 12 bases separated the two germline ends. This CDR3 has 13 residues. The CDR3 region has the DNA TGCGCCAGCAGTGTGAGCATAGGGCATGGCTACACCTTC. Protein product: CASSVSIGHGYTF.

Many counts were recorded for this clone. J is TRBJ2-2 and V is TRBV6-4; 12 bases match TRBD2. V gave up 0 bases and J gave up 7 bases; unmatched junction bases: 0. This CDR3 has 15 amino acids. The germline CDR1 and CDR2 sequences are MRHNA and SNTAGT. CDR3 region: CASSDSTSGGGELFF. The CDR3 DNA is TGTGCCAGCAGTGACTCGACTAGCGGGGGCGGGGAGCTGTTTTTT.

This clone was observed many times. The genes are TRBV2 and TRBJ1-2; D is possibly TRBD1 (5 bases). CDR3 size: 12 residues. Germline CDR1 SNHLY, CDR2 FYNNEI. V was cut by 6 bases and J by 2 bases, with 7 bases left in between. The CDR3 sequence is CASRGGNYGYTF. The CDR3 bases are TGTGCCAGCAGGGGGGGGAACTATGGCTACACCTTC. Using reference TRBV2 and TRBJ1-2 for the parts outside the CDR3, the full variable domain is EPEVTQTPSHQVTQMGQEVILRCVPISNHLYFYWYRQILGQKVEFLVSFYNNEISEKSEIFDDQFSVERPDGSNFTLKIRSTKLEDSAMYFCASRGGNYGYTFGSGTRLTVV.

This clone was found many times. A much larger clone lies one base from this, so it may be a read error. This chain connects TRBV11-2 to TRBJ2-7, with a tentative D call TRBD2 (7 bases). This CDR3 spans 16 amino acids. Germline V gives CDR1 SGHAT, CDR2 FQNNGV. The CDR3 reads CASSPWGGPSSHEQYF. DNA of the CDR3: TGTGCCAGCAGCCCGTGGGGGGGCCCTAGCTCCCACGAGCAGTACTTC.

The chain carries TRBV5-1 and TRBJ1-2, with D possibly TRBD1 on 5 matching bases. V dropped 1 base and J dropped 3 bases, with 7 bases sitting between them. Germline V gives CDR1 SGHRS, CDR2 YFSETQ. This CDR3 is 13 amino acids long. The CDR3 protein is CASSLTGDYGYTF. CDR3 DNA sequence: TGCGCCAGCAGCTTGACAGGTGACTATGGCTACACCTTC.

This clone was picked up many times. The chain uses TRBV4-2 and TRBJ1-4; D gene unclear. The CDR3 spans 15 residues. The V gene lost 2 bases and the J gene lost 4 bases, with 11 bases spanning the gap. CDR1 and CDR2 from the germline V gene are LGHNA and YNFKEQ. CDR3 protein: CASSQSWQVNEKLFF. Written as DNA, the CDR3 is TGTGCCAGCAGCCAATCTTGGCAGGTTAATGAAAAACTGTTTTTT.

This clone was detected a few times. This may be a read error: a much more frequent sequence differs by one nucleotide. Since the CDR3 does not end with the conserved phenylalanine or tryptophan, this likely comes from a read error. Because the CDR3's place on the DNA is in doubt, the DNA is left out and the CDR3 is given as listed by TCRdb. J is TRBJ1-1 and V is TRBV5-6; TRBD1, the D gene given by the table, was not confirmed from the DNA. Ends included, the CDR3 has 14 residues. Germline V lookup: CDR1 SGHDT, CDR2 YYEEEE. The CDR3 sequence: CASSSRGRFTEALL.

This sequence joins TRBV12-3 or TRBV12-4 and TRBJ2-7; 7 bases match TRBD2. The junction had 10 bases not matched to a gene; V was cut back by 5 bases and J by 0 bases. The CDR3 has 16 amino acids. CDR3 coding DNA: TGTGCCAGCAGTCCAGGCGCGACTAGCAGCTCCTACGAGCAGTACTTC. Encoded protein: CASSPGATSSSYEQYF.

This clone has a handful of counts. For the CDR3, the DNA is TGTGCCAGCAGCCCCGGACGGCGGGAGACTGATGAGCAGTTCTTC. It codes for CASSPGRRETDEQFF. This chain joins TRBV6-2 or TRBV6-3 and TRBJ2-1, with TRBD2 identical over 7 bases. CDR3 length equals 15 residues. Germline V CDR1 and CDR2: MNHEY, SVGEGT. Unmatched junction bases numbered 13, after V lost 6 bases and J lost 8 bases.

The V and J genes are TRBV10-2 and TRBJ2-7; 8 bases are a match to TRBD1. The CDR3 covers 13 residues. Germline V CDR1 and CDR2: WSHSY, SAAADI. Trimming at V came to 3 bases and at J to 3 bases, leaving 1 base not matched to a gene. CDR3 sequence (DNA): TGCGCCAGCAGTGAAACAGGGGGCTACGAGCAGTACTTC. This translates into CASSETGGYEQYF.

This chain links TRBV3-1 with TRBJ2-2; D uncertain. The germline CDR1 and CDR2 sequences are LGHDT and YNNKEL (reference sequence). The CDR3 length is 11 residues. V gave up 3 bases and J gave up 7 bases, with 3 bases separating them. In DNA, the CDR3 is TGTGCCAGCAGCCATGTCGGGGAGCTGTTTTTT. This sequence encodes CASSHVGELFF.

CDR3: CASSPTGGLETQYF. The CDR3 region has the DNA TGTGCCAGCAGCCCAACAGGGGGGCTGGAGACCCAGTACTTC. The chain joins TRBV28 to TRBJ2-5; 8 positions match TRBD1. The CDR3 loop spans 14 amino acids. Germline V gives CDR1 MDHEN, CDR2 SYDVKM. V gave up 6 bases and J gave up 5 bases; unmatched junction bases: 8.

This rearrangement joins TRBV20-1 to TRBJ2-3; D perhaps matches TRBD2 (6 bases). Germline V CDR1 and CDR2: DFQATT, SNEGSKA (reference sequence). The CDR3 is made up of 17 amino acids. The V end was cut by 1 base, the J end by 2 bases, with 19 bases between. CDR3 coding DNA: TGCAGTGCTAGAGGCCTCCGGAACAGCGGGTCCACAGATACGCAGTATTTT. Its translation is CSARGLRNSGSTDTQYF.

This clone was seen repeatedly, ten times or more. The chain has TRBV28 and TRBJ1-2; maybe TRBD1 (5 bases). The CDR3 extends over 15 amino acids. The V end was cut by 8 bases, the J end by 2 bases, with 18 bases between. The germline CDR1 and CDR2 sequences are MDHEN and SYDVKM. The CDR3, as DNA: TGTGCCAGCGGGTCGAGTGGGACGGTAAACTATGGCTACACCTTC. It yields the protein CASGSSGTVNYGYTF.

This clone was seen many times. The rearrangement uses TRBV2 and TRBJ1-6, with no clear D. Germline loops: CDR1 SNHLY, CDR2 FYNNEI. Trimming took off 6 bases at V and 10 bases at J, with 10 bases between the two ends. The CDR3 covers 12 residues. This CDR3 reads CASSRPGSPLHF. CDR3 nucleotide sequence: TGTGCCAGCAGCCGACCGGGCTCACCCCTCCACTTT.

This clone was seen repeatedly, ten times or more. The CDR3: CASSMGQSYEQYF. As DNA, the CDR3 is TGTGCCAGCAGTATGGGACAGTCCTACGAGCAGTACTTC. The chain recombines TRBV9 with TRBJ2-7; TRBD1 aligns across 7 bases. The V gene's germline CDR1 is SGDLS and CDR2 YYNGEE. This CDR3 is 13 amino acids long. J gave up 1 base and V 5 bases, and 3 bases lay outside the gene matches.

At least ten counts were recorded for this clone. The CDR3 nucleotides are TGTGCCAGCAGCACAAGACAGGGTGCCCAGCCCCAGCATTTT. It translates to CASSTRQGAQPQHF. The chain has TRBV13 and TRBJ1-5; 7 bases align to TRBD1. Germline lookup yields CDR1 PRHDT and CDR2 FYEKMQ (reference sequence). V lost 5 bases, J lost 7 bases, and 8 bases stayed unmatched. The CDR3 extends over 14 amino acids.

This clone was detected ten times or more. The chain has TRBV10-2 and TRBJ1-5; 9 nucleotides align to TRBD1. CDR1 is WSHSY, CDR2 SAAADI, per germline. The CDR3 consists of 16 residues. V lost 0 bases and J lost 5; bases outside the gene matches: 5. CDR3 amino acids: CASSESDRGADQPQHF. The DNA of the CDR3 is TGCGCCAGCAGTGAGTCAGACAGGGGGGCAGATCAGCCCCAGCATTTT.

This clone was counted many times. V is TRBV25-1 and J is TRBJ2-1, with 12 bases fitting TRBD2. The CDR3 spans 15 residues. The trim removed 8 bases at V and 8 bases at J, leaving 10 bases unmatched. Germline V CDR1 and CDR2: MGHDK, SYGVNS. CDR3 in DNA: TGTGCCAGCCGAGCTAGACTAGCGGGAGTCTATGAGCAGTTCTTC. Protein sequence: CASRARLAGVYEQFF.

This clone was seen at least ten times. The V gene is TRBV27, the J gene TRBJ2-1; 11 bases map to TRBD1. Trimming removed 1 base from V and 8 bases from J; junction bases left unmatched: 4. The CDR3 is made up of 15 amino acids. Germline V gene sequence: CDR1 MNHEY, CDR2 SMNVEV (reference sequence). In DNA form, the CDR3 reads TGTGCCAGCAGTTTATACAGGACAGGGGGCCATGAGCAGTTCTTC. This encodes CASSLYRTGGHEQFF.

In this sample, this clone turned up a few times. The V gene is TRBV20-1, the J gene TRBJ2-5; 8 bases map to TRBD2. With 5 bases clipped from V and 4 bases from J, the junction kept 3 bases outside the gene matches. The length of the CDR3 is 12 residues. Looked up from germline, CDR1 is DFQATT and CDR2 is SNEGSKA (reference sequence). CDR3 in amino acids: CSAQTSGETQYF. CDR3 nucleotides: TGCAGTGCTCAAACTAGCGGAGAGACCCAGTACTTC.

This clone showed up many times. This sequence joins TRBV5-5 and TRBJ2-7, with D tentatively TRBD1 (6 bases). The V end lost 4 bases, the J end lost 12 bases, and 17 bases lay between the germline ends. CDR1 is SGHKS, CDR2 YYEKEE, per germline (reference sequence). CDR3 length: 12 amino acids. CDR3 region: CASSQDLDSLYF. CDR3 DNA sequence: TGTGCCAGCAGCCAGGACCTGGACAGCCTGTACTTC.

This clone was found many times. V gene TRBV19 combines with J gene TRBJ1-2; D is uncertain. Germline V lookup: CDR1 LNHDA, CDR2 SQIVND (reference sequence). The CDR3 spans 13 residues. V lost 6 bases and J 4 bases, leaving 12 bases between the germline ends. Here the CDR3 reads CASSHGSLYGYTF. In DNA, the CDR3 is TGTGCCAGTAGCCACGGGAGCCTCTATGGCTACACCTTC.

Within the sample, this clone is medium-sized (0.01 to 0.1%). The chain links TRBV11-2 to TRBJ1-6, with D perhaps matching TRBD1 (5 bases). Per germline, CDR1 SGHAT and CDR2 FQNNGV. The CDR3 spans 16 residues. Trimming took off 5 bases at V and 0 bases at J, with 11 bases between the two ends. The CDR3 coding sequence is TGTGCCAGCAGCCCGCGGGGGAGCTCCTATAATTCACCCCTCCACTTT. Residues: CASSPRGSSYNSPLHF. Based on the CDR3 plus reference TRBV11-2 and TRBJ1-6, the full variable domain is EAGVAQSPRYKIIEKRQSVAFWCNPISGHATLYWYQQILGQGPKLLIQFQNNGVVDDSQLPKDRFSAERLKGVDSTLKIQPAKLEDSAVYLCASSPRGSSYNSPLHFGNGTRLTVT.